What follows are 7 T cell receptor beta chains derived from one specimen sequenced in a study of cytomegalovirus exposure and HLA in healthy donors. Use of 60 Vbeta and 13 Jbeta primers characterized the PCR. Assay: immunoSEQ multiplex PCR; the TCRdb copy retains only in-frame clones and omits some. The sample comprises tens of thousands of clones, about four fifths of which are singletons, and 5.5% to 7% rests with the top ten. Source material: PBMCs. The receptors were gathered from a man between 18 and 35 years old in good health and CMV-seropositive.

This clone was seen a handful of times. V usage is TRBV6-5 and J usage is TRBJ1-4; a possible D gene is TRBD1 (6 bases). The germline CDR1 and CDR2 sequences are MNHEY and SVGAGI. CDR3 length equals 14 residues. V was trimmed by 2 bases and J by 5 bases, leaving 9 bases between them. The CDR3 reads CASSYGGGNEKLFF. The CDR3 nucleotides are TGTGCCAGCAGTTACGGGGGGGGCAATGAAAAACTGTTTTTT.

The chain links TRBV15 to TRBJ2-7; 9 nucleotides agree with TRBD2. The germline CDR1 and CDR2 sequences are LNHNV and YYDKDF (reference sequence). V lost 1 base and J lost 4; bases outside the gene matches: 14. CDR3 length equals 18 residues. For the CDR3, the DNA is TGTGCCACCAGCAGAGGGGCCTACTCTCCGGGACTAGCTTACGAGCAGTACTTC. It specifies CATSRGAYSPGLAYEQYF.

This clone was detected once. The chain carries TRBV29-1 and TRBJ1-2; 8 bases line up with TRBD1. This CDR3 contains 12 residues. Trimming at V came to 4 bases and at J to 7 bases, leaving 5 bases not matched to a gene. Per the germline V gene, CDR1 is SQVTM and CDR2 is ANQGSEA. The CDR3 reads CSVADRAAGYTF. The DNA for the CDR3 is TGCAGCGTTGCGGACAGGGCGGCTGGCTACACCTTC.

The chain joins TRBV28 to TRBJ2-5; 8 bases are a match to TRBD1. The CDR3 has 14 amino acids. V trimming: 6 bases; J trimming: 5 bases; junction bases outside the gene matches: 8. Germline lookup yields CDR1 MDHEN and CDR2 SYDVKM. The chain's CDR3 is CASSPTGESETQYF. CDR3 nucleotides: TGTGCCAGCAGCCCGACAGGGGAGTCGGAGACCCAGTACTTC. The full variable domain, completed using reference TRBV28 and TRBJ2-5, is DVKVTQSSRYLVKRTGEKVFLECVQDMDHENMFWYRQDPGLGLRLIYFSYDVKMKEKGDIPEGYSVSREKKERFSLILESASTNQTSMYLCASSPTGESETQYFGPGTRLLVL.

This clone was seen a few times. The chain carries TRBV28 and TRBJ1-4, with D possibly matching TRBD1 (5 bases). With 6 bases removed from V and 0 bases from J, the gap between germline ends came to 5 bases. The CDR3 loop spans 13 amino acids. CDR1 MDHEN and CDR2 SYDVKM come from the germline V gene. The CDR3 coding sequence is TGTGCCAGCAGCAGGGCAACTAATGAAAAACTGTTTTTT. Translation: CASSRATNEKLFF. Full variable domain (outside the CDR3, taken from reference TRBV28 and TRBJ1-4): DVKVTQSSRYLVKRTGEKVFLECVQDMDHENMFWYRQDPGLGLRLIYFSYDVKMKEKGDIPEGYSVSREKKERFSLILESASTNQTSMYLCASSRATNEKLFFGSGTQLSVL.

In regard to this clone: Mismatch with germline at one junction end may stem from a read error. The V call is TRBV14, the J call TRBJ1-1; a possible D gene is TRBD1 (5 bases). The CDR3 covers 13 residues. Germline V gene data show CDR1 as SGHDN and CDR2 as FVKESK. CDR3 coding DNA: TGTGCCAGCAGCCAAGGAGGACACACCGAAGCTTTCTTT. Translated, it gives CASSQGGHTEAFF.

This clone showed up just a few times. The V and J genes are TRBV25-1 and TRBJ2-7, with 9 bases lining up with TRBD1. This CDR3 has 13 residues. After removal of 4 bases from V and 5 bases from J, the junction contained 3 bases not matched to a gene. Germline V gene data show CDR1 as MGHDK and CDR2 as SYGVNS. CDR3 DNA sequence: TGTGCCAGCAGTGGGGACAGGGTACACGAGCAGTACTTC. Translation gives CASSGDRVHEQYF.